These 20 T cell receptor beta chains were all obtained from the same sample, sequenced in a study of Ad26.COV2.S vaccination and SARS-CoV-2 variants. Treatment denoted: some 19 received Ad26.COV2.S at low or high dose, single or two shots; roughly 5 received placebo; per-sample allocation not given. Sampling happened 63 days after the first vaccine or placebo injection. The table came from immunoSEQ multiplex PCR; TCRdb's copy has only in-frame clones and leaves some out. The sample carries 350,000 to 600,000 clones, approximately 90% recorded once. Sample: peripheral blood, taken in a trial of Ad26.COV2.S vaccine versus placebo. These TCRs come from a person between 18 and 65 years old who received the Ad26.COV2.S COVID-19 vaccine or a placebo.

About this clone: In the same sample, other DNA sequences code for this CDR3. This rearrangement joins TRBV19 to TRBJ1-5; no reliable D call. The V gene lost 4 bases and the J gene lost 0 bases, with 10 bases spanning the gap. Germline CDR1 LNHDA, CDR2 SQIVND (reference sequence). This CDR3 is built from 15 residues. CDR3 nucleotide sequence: TGTGCCAGTAGTACCCGGACGGATAGCAATCAGCCCCAGCATTTT. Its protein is CASSTRTDSNQPQHF. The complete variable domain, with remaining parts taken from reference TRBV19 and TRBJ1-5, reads DGGITQSPKYLFRKEGQNVTLSCEQNLNHDAMYWYRQDPGQGLRLIYYSQIVNDFQKGDIAEGYSVSREKKESFPLTVTSAQKNPTAFYLCASSTRTDSNQPQHFGDGTRLSIL.

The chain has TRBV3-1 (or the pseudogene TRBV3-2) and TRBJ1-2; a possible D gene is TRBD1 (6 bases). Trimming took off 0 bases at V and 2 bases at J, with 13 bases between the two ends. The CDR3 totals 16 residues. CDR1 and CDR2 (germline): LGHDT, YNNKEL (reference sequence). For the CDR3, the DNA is TGTGCCAGCAGCCAAGATCCCACAGGGACAAACTATGGCTACACCTTC. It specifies CASSQDPTGTNYGYTF.

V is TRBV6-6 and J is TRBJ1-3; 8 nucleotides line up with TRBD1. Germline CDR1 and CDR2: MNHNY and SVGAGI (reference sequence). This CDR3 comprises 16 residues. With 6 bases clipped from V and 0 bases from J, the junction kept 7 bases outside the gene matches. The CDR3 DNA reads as TGTGCCAGCAGGCCCGGACAGGGAGGCTCTGGAAACACCATATATTTT. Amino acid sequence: CASRPGQGGSGNTIYF.

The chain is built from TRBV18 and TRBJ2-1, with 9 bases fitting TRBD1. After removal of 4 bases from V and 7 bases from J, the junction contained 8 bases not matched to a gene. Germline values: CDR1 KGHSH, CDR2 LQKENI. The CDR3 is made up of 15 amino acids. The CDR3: CASSHRDREGNEQFF. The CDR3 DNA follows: TGTGCCAGCTCACACCGGGACAGGGAAGGGAATGAGCAGTTCTTC.

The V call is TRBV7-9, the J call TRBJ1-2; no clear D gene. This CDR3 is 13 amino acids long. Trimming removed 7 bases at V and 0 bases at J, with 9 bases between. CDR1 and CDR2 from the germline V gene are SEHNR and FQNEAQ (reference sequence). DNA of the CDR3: TGTGCCAGCACCCCCCGGGCTAACTATGGCTACACCTTC. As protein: CASTPRANYGYTF.

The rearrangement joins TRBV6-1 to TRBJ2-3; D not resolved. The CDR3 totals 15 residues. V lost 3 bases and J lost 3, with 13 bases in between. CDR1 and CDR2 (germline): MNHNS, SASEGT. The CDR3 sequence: CASSDRVRSTDTQYF. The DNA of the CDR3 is TGTGCCAGCAGTGATAGGGTGAGGTCAACAGATACGCAGTATTTT.

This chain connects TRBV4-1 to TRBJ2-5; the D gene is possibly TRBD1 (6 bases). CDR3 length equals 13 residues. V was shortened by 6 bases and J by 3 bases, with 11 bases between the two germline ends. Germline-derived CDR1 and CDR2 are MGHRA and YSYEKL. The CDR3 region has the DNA TGCGCCAGCAGGGGGGCTGGTGAAGAGACCCAGTACTTC. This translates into CASRGAGEETQYF.

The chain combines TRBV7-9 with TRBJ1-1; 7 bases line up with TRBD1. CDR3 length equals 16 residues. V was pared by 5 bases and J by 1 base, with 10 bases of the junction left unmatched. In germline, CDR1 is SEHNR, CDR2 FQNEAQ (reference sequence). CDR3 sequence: CASSAAVQGRNTEAFF. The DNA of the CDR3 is TGTGCCAGCAGCGCCGCCGTACAGGGGCGGAACACTGAAGCTTTCTTT.

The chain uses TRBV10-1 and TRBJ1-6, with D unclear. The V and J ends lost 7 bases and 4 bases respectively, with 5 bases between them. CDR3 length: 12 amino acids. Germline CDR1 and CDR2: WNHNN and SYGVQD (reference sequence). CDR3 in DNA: TGCGCCAGCATGATTTATAATTCACCCCTCCACTTT. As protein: CASMIYNSPLHF.

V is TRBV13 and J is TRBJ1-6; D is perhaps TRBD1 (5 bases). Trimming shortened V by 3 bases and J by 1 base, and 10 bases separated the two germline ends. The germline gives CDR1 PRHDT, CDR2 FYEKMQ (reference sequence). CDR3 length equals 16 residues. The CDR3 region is CASSLQGVSYNSPLHF. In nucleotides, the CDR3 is TGTGCCAGCAGCTTGCAAGGGGTTTCCTATAATTCACCCCTCCACTTT.

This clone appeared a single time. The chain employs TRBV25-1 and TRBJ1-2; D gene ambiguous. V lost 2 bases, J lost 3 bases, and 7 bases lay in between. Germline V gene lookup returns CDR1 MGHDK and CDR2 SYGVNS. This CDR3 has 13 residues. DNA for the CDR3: TGTGCCAGCAGTGAACAGGATGACTATGGCTACACCTTC. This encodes CASSEQDDYGYTF.

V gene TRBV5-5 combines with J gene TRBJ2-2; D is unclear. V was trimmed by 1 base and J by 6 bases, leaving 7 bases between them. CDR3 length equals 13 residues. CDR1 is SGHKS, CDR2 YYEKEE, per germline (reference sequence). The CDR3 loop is CASSLISAGELFF. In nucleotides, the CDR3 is TGTGCCAGCAGCTTGATCTCGGCCGGGGAGCTGTTTTTT. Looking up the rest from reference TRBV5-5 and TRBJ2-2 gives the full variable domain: DAGVTQSPTHLIKTRGQQVTLRCSPISGHKSVSWYQQVLGQGPQFIFQYYEKEERGRGNFPDRFSARQFPNYSSELNVNALLLGDSALYLCASSLISAGELFFGEGSRLTVL.

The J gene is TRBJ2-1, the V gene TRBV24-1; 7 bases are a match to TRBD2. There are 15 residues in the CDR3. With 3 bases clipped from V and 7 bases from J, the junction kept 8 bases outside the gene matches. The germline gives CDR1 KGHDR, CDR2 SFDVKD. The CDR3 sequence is CATSDIRTSSNEQFF. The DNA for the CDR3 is TGTGCCACCAGTGATATTAGGACTAGTAGTAATGAGCAGTTCTTC.

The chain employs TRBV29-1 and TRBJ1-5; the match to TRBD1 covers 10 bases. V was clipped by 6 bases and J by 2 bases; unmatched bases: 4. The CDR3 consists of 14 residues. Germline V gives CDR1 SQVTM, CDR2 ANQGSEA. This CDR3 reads CSVGDRGGNQPQHF. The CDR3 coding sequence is TGCAGCGTGGGGGACAGGGGAGGCAATCAGCCCCAGCATTTT.

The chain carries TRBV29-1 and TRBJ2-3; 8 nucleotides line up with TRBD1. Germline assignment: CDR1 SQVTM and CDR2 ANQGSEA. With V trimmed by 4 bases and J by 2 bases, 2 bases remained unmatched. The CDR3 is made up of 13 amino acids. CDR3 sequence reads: CSVAQGATDTQYF. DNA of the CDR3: TGCAGCGTTGCTCAGGGGGCCACAGATACGCAGTATTTT.

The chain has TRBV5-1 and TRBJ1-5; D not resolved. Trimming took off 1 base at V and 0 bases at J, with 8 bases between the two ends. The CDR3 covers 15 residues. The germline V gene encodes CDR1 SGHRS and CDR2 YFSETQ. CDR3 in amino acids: CASSLFGNSNQPQHF. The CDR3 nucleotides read TGCGCCAGCAGCTTGTTCGGAAATAGCAATCAGCCCCAGCATTTT.

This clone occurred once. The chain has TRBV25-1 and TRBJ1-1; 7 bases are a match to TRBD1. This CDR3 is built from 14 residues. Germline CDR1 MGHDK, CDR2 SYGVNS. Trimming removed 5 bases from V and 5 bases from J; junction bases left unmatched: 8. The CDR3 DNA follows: TGTGCCAGCAGTCGACAGGGCGGGGGAACTGAAGCTTTCTTT. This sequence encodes CASSRQGGGTEAFF.

CDR3 sequence (DNA): TGCAGCGTCGGACAGGGGAACATCTATGGCTACACCTTC. Translating it yields CSVGQGNIYGYTF. The J gene is TRBJ1-2, the V gene TRBV29-1, with 9 positions matching TRBD1. The J segment lost 4 bases and the V segment lost 6 bases, leaving 6 bases of the junction unmatched. Germline CDR1 SQVTM, CDR2 ANQGSEA. The CDR3 runs to 13 residues.

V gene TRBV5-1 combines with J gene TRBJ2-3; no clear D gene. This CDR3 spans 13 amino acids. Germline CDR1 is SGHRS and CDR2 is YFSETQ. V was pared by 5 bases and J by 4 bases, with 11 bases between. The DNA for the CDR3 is TGCGCCAGCAGAAAAAGGGCCGCAGATACGCAGTATTTT. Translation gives CASRKRAADTQYF.

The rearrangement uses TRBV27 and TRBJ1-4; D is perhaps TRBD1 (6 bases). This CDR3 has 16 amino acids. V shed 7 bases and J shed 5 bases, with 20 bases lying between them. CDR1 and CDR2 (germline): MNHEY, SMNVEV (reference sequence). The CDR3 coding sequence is TGTGCCAGCAAACAAATCTCAAGGACAGAGAATGAAAAACTGTTTTTT. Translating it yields CASKQISRTENEKLFF.